The rows below give T cell receptor beta chains drawn from one sample of a study of human T cells and chemical hapten exposure. One entry per CDR3 protein results from TCRdb running MiXCR on the RACE reads. The repertoire holds about 380,000 distinct CDR3 sequences, with approximately 4.4% as singletons. Specimen: whole blood, collected in connection with sensitization to the hapten diphenylcyclopropenone (DPC). These receptors originate from a woman aged 50 to 60 with alopecia areata. Some clones in this sample may be carry-over from other donors' samples. The CDR3 runs from the conserved cysteine through the conserved F or W. The order of the fields is V gene, clone size, D gene, J gene, CDR3 DNA, CDR3 protein. A D gene is named only where the DNA matches it firmly. Where a row states a size, it is once, few, many or the class of an expanded clone; other rows omit it.

TRBV29-1	few	-	TRBJ1-1	TGCAGCGTTGACCAGGGAACTGAAGCTTTCTTT	CSVDQGTEAFF
TRBV10-3	many	-	TRBJ2-3	TGTGCCATCGGGGTAAAGGGGATATCCACAGATACGCAGTATTTT	CAIGVKGISTDTQYF
TRBV20-1	few	TRBD2	TRBJ2-7	TGCAGTGCTTTTAGCGGGATTACCTACGAGCAGTACTTC	CSAFSGITYEQYF
TRBV7-2	-	-	TRBJ1-5	TGTGCCAGCAGCTCCGGCAGCCTCAATCAGCCCCAGCATTTT	CASSSGSLNQPQHF
TRBV29-1	few	-	TRBJ2-2	TGCAGCGTTGGCAAGACTAGTGCCGGGGAGCTGTTTTTT	CSVGKTSAGELFF
TRBV4-1	-	-	TRBJ2-5	TGCGCCAGCAGCCAAGATGGTCAACACCAAGAGACCCAGTACTTC	CASSQDGQHQETQYF
TRBV2	few	-	TRBJ1-2	TGTGCCAGCAGTGTCTTGAGGCTCCCACAAGATGGCTACACCTTC	CASSVLRLPQDGYTF
TRBV13	many	-	TRBJ2-7	TGTGCCAGCAGCCCAGGTCTTCCGGAGCAGTACTTC	CASSPGLPEQYF
TRBV7-9	few	-	TRBJ2-1	TGTGCCAGCAGCCGTGATAGTGAGCAGTTCTTC	CASSRDSEQFF
TRBV5-1	-	TRBD2	TRBJ2-7	TGCGCCAGCAGCGGGGGACTAGCGGGAGGCGAGCAGTACTTC	CASSGGLAGGEQYF
TRBV6-5	-	TRBD1	TRBJ2-7	TGTGCCAGCAACCTCCCAGGGGGCCCCTACTACGAGCAGTACTTC	CASNLPGGPYYEQYF
TRBV3-1	-	TRBD1	TRBJ1-2	TGTGCCAGCAGCCACGGACAGGGAGGAGGCTACACCTTC	CASSHGQGGGYTF
TRBV7-8	many	-	TRBJ2-2	TGTGCCAGCAGCTTAGCTAGCGGACAAAACACCGGGGAGCTGTTTTTT	CASSLASGQNTGELFF
TRBV9	many	-	TRBJ2-1	TGTGCCAGCAGCACAAACGCGGGGGCGTATCTTCTAGGGAATGAGCAGTTCTTC	CASSTNAGAYLLGNEQFF
TRBV9	many	-	TRBJ2-1	TGTGCCAGCAGCCCGCGAGGGGGGCAGGGCTATACCAATGAGCAGTTCTTC	CASSPRGGQGYTNEQFF
TRBV28	many	-	TRBJ2-2	TGTGCCAGCAGTTTGCAGGGGCGAATCACCGGGGAGCTGTTTTTT	CASSLQGRITGELFF
TRBV7-6	-	-	TRBJ2-3	TGTGCCAGCAGCCCCACCGCGTCCTCTAGCACAGATACGCAGTATTTT	CASSPTASSSTDTQYF
TRBV6-1	-	-	TRBJ2-1	TGTGCCAGCAGTCCCGGCCAAGAGCAGTTCTTC	CASSPGQEQFF
TRBV29-1	many	-	TRBJ1-1	TGCAGCGCGGAAGGGATTTACACTGAAGCTTTCTTT	CSAEGIYTEAFF
TRBV21-1	-	-	TRBJ2-3	TGTGCCAGCAGCAAAGGGACTAGCGGGGGCCCGGCCCTCGCAGATACGCAGTATTTT	CASSKGTSGGPALADTQYF
TRBV9	many	-	TRBJ2-3	TGTGCCAGCGGTCTCCCAGATACGCAGTATTTT	CASGLPDTQYF
TRBV7-4	many	-	TRBJ2-5	TGTGCCAGATCCCGGTGGGAGCGGTCAGAGACCCAGTACTTC	CARSRWERSETQYF
TRBV5-4	many	-	TRBJ1-2	TGTGCCAGCAGCTCCGGACAGTCAAACTATGGCTACACCTTC	CASSSGQSNYGYTF
TRBV12-3/TRBV12-4	few	TRBD2	TRBJ2-3	TGTGCCAGCAGTTTAGGCGGACTAGCTTACACAGATACGCAGTATTTT	CASSLGGLAYTDTQYF